These T cell receptor beta chains were read from a single sample in a study of cytomegalovirus exposure and HLA in healthy donors. Profiling relied on immunoSEQ multiplex PCR, and the TCRdb table lists in-frame clones only, not all of them. The profile shows 150,000 to 200,000 clones, over 75% of them singletons. Sequenced material: PBMCs. The receptors were gathered from a woman aged 50 to 65 in good health and CMV-seronegative. Each CDR3 is given with its conserved first and last residue. The order of the fields is J gene, clone size, V gene, D gene, CDR3 protein. The D gene is left open where the match is weak. Some rows have no size entry. The others give once, few or many, or a class for an expanded clone.

TRBJ2-2 . TRBV15 . CATSGDKANTGELFF
TRBJ2-7 . TRBV7-2 TRBD1 CASSLVVRDSMGVYEQYF
TRBJ1-5 . TRBV19 TRBD1 CASTNRGRSNQPQHF
TRBJ2-7 once TRBV25-1 . CASSESEAGTSYEQYF
TRBJ2-1 . TRBV5-1 TRBD2 CASSLAPGGNNEQFF
TRBJ2-1 . TRBV27 TRBD2 CASSKTSGRQYNEQFF
TRBJ2-3 . TRBV6-1 TRBD1 CASSARDRVTDTQYF
TRBJ1-1 . TRBV6-1 TRBD1 CASTMTGGTEAFF
TRBJ1-4 . TRBV6-6 . CASSSGRGKLFF
TRBJ1-3 . TRBV30 . CAWRLQMAQGAGNTIYF